The following is a T cell receptor (beta chain) sequence with its context. No antigen is known for it. There are no base qualities to consult, and no much larger clone falls within one base. The entry originates in a study of cytomegalovirus exposure and HLA in healthy donors (dated by TCRdb to 2016 to 2017). As for the study more broadly: An earlier analysis of approximately 640 of the donors reported about 250 Gb of sequence data and some 100 million unique TCR beta sequences from some 180 million T cells. A later analysis re-analyzed previously published TCR beta repertoires from 666 donors and added high-resolution HLA genotyping to study TCR occurrence patterns. An earlier analysis of several hundred of the donors used high-throughput TCR beta sequencing to judge whether each TCR beta V gene segment behaved as functional or pseudogenic. The T cell repertoires of about 700 subjects were profiled by immunosequencing and related to cytomegalovirus serostatus. High-throughput TCR immunosequencing, statistical association of individual TCRs with disease status, and machine learning were combined to predict cytomegalovirus infection status. Class I and class II HLA loci were covered by the typing at four-digit resolution. An early release covering more than 500 HLA-typed donors comprised approximately 290 gigabases of sequencing data and 65 million to 100 million unique TCR sequences. In addition to the first cohort of 650 to 750 subjects, a separate validation cohort of under 150 different subjects was used. Several DR-DQ haplotypes were treated as single units for association and clustering because of strong linkage in the cohort. The study was designed to test whether signatures of past pathogen exposure could be identified by cataloging public T cell receptors. Every repertoire in the discovery cohort had been generated on one and the same sequencing platform. Among the roughly 410 genotyped donors, under 90% belonged to the genetic ancestry cluster associated with self-reported Caucasian donors. Across about 380 genotyped donors of the cohort, an average of about 250,000 unique TCR beta nucleotide sequences per donor were sequenced, and roughly a sixth of those sequences were non-productive. A later genetic analysis took genome-wide SNP genotypes for about three fifths of the roughly 670 donors and used that subset as a discovery cohort. Rather than using new phenotypic data, the later analysis identified candidate immune exposures from TCR beta sequences and from how often those sequences occurred across donors. Donor age, sex, ethnicity and CMV serostatus were compiled alongside the repertoire data. Typing coverage varied by locus: roughly 629-640 donors for A, B, C, DRB1 and DQB1; 522 for DQA1; over 600 for DPA1; 450 to 480 for DPB1.

Library method: the immunoSEQ multiplex PCR assay. For the multiplex PCR, a mixture combining 60 forward primers for TCR Vbeta segments and 13 reverse primers for TCR Jbeta segments was used. Amplification of the CDR3 region of rearranged TCR beta genes was performed with a multiplex PCR assay on genomic DNA. The amplified TCR beta libraries were sequenced on the Illumina HiSeq System as 87-base-pair reads. Concerning the study's data processing: A later analysis counted tens of millions of unique TCR beta chains across the approximately 700 repertoires, and roughly 11 million of these chains were shared by at least two donors. Raw reads were error-corrected and collapsed into unique sequences with a nearest-neighbor algorithm that merged closely related sequences to remove PCR and sequencing errors. Alignment of CDR3 sequences to IMGT reference sequences was used to assign V, D and J gene segments. For a sequence to be retained, at least a six-nucleotide match to both a V gene segment and a J gene segment was required. A rearrangement was called productive if the CDR3 had no stop codons and remained in frame with V and J, and every other rearrangement was called non-productive. Following IMGT convention, CDR3 was defined as the stretch from the second conserved V-encoded cysteine up to the conserved J-encoded phenylalanine. The earlier analysis of 450 to 750 of the donors excluded any sequence lacking an unambiguous match to a single V gene segment. In an earlier analysis of some 590 of the donors, a V segment was called functional when productive rearrangements were above 56.7%, and segregating when the standard deviation between donors exceeded 5%. A statistical classification framework was built to diagnose cytomegalovirus status from the catalog of TCR beta chain sequences. A later analysis assigned V and J genes by comparing TCR nucleotide sequences with IMGT/GENE-DB human TR gene sequences. In a later analysis, CDR3 sequences and most-parsimonious VDJ recombination scenarios were assigned using the TCRdist pipeline. In a later analysis, every TCR beta chain was defined by the combination of its CDR3 amino acid sequence and its V-gene family, and reads without a unique V-gene family were dropped. A later analysis removed several hundred highly shared, low-generation-probability nucleotide sequences to deal with suspected cross-contamination and a sequencing artifact. A later analysis calculated a clonal expansion index for each public chain from normalized within-repertoire ranks of inferred template counts. In a later analysis, generation probabilities were computed with a VDJ recombination model fitted to out-of-frame rearrangements, and the resulting probabilities were checked against IGoR. Hypergeometric tests were used in a later analysis to score TCR-TCR, TCR-HLA and TCR-CMV co-occurrence, with a repertoire-size bias correction applied to the TCR pairs. In a later analysis, false discovery rates were estimated by permuting HLA or CMV assignments 20 times. In a later analysis, co-occurring TCRs were grouped using DBSCAN, with TCRdist sequence similarity added in when clustering inside HLA-allele-positive subsets. Repertoires with fewer than 30,000 or more than 120,000 public chains, plus five repertoires with anomalous nucleotide sharing, were excluded from co-occurrence clustering. The source is immuneACCESS, and TCRdb retained only in-frame sequences with V and J called. Part of the clones is not carried over; for the studies checked, unresolved V genes explain less than half of this, and the remainder is unexplained. V and J calls and clone size are as listed in that table; D and trimming were resolved from the DNA. The sample includes about 160,000 clones, with roughly 80% observed a single time. Approximately 2% of the sample belongs to the ten largest clones.

Taken from the germline V gene (reference sequence), the CDR1 and CDR2 loops are MNHEY and SMNVEV. Trimming costs V 7 bases and J 5 bases, and their ends lie 17 bases apart. Inclusive of the bounding cysteine and phenylalanine, the CDR3 is 14 residues long. Only the CDR3 portion is preserved as DNA: 42 bases, with reading frame beginning at the first base. The cohort consisted of 600 to 750 healthy bone marrow donors. At the time of sampling, all cohort members were nominally healthy, though unrecorded immune exposures were likely present. Of the approximately 700 cohort members, just under 300 had a positive CMV serostatus and just over 350 had a negative one, while no CMV serostatus was recorded for the donor. Each donor provided a peripheral blood sample, and peripheral blood mononuclear cells were used for TCR beta sequencing. The Qiagen DNeasy Blood Extraction Kit was used to extract genomic DNA from the blood cell samples.

General conclusions and limits of the study: Correlated functional status among segregating V segments might reflect linkage disequilibrium, but an unknown experimental factor could not be ruled out. Specific HLA alleles were associated with 15,000 to 20,000 TCR beta sequences at a false discovery rate of 0.05 in a later analysis. Roughly uniform sequencing depth across donors was assumed in presence/absence analyses, although this assumption may not hold. Compared with equally common non-associated chains, HLA-associated TCR beta chains in a later analysis were more clonally expanded and had lower generation probabilities. This cohort had only TCR beta chains sequenced, and the lack of alpha or paired-chain data limited which features could be detected. Because counts were too low, seventeen rarely observed V segments, including chromosome 9 orphons, were excluded from the earlier analysis of some 590 of the donors. Some IMGT-functional V segments, including TRBV6-2 and TRBV6-3, could not be told apart with the 87-base-pair reads, so those segments were excluded. An association between a missense DCLRE1C variant and V-gene and J-gene trimming of TCR beta chains was found in a later genetic analysis and replicated in an independent cohort. When HLA alleles, especially DR and DQ, strongly co-occurred, attributing TCR associations to individual alleles was difficult. Compared with the approximately 700-donor mean, donors in an Asian-associated ancestry cluster had fewer N-insertions in productive TCRs, according to a later genetic analysis. For the cohort, immune exposure information was limited to CMV serostatus. It was suggested by the authors that the approach could potentially be generalized to other disease states and immunological phenotypes. A later analysis found that TCR association rates varied across HLA loci, with DRB1 alleles showing the most associated TCRs and HLA-C alleles the fewest. Most TCR sequences were observed very rarely across donors, whereas some public TCRs were present in many individuals. According to a later analysis, most CMV-associated TCR beta chains appeared to be HLA-restricted, and the HLA associations seemed to be driven largely by CMV exposure. A further reported finding was that TCR beta sequences accurately predicted the HLA-A and HLA-B alleles for most subjects in the first cohort. HLA typing was unavailable for some donors at each locus, so association tests used only the typed subset. The study gave a list of some 150 TCR beta chains associated with cytomegalovirus. A few of the identified cytomegalovirus-associated TCR beta chains were confirmed in vitro to be specific for cytomegalovirus antigens. A group of highly shared sequence variants was considered likely to be a technical artifact of the sequencing pipeline. In a later analysis, several top co-occurrence clusters were reported to appear linked to parvovirus B19, influenza, CMV and Epstein-Barr virus. In both the original and validation cohorts, the classifier was reported to diagnose cytomegalovirus status with high specificity and sensitivity. An earlier analysis of approximately 530 of the donors showed that most TCR beta V segments appeared in productive rearrangements either about 90% or about 30% of the time, which broadly matched IMGT annotations.

Input material: PBMCs. Recombination connected TRBV27 to TRBJ1-1; the D segment cannot be called with confidence. The receptor comes from a human donor in good health. The DNA sequence follows: TGTGCCAGCAATTCCGAACGGGGATCAACTGAAGCTTTCTTT. This gives the protein CASNSERGSTEAFF.